This T cell receptor (beta chain) was retrieved from a study of cytomegalovirus exposure and HLA in healthy donors. With 60 Vbeta and 13 Jbeta primers, the PCR was carried out. Sequencing used immunoSEQ multiplex PCR; TCRdb keeps in-frame clones, though not all of them. The sample lists 200,000 to 250,000 clones, about 74% occurring once. Notes on the study in general: When analyzed later, the rates of TCR association showed variation by HLA locus, with DRB1 the most and HLA-C the fewest. According to the study, 150 to 200 TCR beta chains were cytomegalovirus-associated. Analysis was carried out at a later point, and it linked a missense DCLRE1C variant to TCR beta V- and J-gene trimming. A classifier reportedly called cytomegalovirus status with high sensitivity and specificity.

Points on this clone: Its antigen is unknown.

Trimming left V 3 bases short and J 1 base short, with 10 bases between. CDR1 is SGHAT and CDR2 is FQNNGV in the germline V gene. The CDR3 length is 15 residues. Sample: PBMCs. This rearrangement joins TRBV11-2 to TRBJ1-3; no clear D. The TCR was taken from a woman in her twenties or thirties in good health and CMV-seronegative. DNA for the CDR3: TGTGCCAGCAGCTTTTACCGAGGGTCTGGAAACACCATATATTTT. This encodes CASSFYRGSGNTIYF.